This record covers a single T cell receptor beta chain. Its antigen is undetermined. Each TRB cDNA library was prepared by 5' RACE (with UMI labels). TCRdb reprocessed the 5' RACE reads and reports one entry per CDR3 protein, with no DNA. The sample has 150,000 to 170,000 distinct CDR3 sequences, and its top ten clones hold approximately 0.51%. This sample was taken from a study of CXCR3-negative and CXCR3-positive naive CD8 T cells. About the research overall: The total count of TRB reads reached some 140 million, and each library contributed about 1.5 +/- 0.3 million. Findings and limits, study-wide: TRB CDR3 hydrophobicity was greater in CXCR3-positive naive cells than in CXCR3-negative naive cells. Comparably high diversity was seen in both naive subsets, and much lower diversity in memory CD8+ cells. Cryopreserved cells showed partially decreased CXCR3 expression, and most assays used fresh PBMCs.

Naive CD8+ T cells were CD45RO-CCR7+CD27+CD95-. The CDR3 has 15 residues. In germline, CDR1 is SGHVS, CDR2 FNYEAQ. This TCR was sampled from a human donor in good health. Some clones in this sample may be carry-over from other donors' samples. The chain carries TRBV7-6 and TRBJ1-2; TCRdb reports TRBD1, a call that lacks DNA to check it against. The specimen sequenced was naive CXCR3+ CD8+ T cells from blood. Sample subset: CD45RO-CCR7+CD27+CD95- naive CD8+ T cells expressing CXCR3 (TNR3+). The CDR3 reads CASSPRQTGFYGYTF.